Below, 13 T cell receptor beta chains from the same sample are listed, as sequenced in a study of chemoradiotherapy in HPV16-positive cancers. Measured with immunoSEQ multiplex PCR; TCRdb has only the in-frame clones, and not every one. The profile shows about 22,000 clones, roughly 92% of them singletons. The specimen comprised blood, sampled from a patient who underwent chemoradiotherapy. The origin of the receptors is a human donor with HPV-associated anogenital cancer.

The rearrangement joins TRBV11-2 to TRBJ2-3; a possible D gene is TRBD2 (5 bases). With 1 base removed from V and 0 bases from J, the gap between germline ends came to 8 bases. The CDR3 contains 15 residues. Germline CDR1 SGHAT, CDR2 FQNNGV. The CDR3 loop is CASSLVRTSTDTQYF. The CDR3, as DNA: TGTGCCAGCAGCTTAGTTAGGACTAGCACAGATACGCAGTATTTT. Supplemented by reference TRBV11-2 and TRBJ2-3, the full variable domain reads EAGVAQSPRYKIIEKRQSVAFWCNPISGHATLYWYQQILGQGPKLLIQFQNNGVVDDSQLPKDRFSAERLKGVDSTLKIQPAKLEDSAVYLCASSLVRTSTDTQYFGPGTRLTVL.

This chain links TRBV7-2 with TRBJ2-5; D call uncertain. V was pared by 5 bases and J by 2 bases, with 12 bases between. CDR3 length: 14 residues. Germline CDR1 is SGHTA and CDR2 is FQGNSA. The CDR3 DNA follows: TGTGCCAGCAGCCCCCCACTGTCGCAAGAGACCCAGTACTTC. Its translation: CASSPPLSQETQYF. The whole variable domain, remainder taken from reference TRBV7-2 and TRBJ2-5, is GAGVSQSPSNKVTEKGKDVELRCDPISGHTALYWYRQSLGQGLEFLIYFQGNSAPDKSGLPSDRFSAERTGGSVSTLTIQRTQQEDSAVYLCASSPPLSQETQYFGPGTRLLVL.

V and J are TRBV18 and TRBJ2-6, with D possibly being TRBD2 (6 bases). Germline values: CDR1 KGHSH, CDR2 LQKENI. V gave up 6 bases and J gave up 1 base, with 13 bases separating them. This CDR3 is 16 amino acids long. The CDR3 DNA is TGTGCCAGCTCCCGGACCGGGGGTTCTGGGGCCAACGTCCTGACTTTC. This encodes CASSRTGGSGANVLTF.

The chain's CDR3 is CASSLLRGGRTSYNEQFF. CDR3 coding DNA: TGCGCCAGCAGCCTCCTCCGGGGGGGCAGAACATCCTACAATGAGCAGTTCTTC. The chain couples TRBV4-1 to TRBJ2-1, with TRBD2 matching 8 bases. Germline trimming cut 4 bases from V and 1 base from J; bases unmatched to any gene: 12. This CDR3 region has 18 residues. CDR1 is MGHRA, CDR2 YSYEKL, per germline.

The DNA of the CDR3 is TGTGCCAGCAGTTTCTCAGGGTATAGCAATCAGCCCCAGCATTTT. Its protein is CASSFSGYSNQPQHF. The chain carries TRBV28 and TRBJ1-5, with D maybe TRBD1 (5 bases). CDR3 size: 15 residues. Germline V gene lookup returns CDR1 MDHEN and CDR2 SYDVKM. The ends were cut back, 3 bases at V and 0 bases at J, with 9 bases in the middle.

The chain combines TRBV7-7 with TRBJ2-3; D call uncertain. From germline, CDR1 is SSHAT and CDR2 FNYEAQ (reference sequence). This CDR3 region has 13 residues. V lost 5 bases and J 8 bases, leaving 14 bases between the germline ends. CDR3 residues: CASSPKLGGTQYF. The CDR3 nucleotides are TGTGCCAGCAGCCCTAAGCTAGGCGGTACGCAGTATTTT.

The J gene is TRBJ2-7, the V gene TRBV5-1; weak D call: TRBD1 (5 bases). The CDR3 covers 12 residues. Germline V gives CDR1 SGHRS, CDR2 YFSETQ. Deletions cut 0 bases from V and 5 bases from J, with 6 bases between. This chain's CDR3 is CASSLVGDEQYF. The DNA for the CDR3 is TGCGCCAGCAGCTTGGTAGGGGACGAGCAGTACTTC.

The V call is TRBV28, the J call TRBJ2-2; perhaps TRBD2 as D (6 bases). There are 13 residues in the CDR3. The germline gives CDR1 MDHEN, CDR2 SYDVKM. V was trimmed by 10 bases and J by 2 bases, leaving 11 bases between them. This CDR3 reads CATGTSNTGELFF. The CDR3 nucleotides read TGTGCCACCGGGACTTCCAACACCGGGGAGCTGTTTTTT.

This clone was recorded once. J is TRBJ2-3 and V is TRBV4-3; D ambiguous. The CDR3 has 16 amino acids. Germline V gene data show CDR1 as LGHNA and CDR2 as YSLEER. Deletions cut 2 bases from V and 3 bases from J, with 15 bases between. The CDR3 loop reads CASSQLQRGVTDTQYF. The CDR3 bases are TGCGCCAGCAGCCAACTACAGCGCGGAGTGACAGATACGCAGTATTTT.

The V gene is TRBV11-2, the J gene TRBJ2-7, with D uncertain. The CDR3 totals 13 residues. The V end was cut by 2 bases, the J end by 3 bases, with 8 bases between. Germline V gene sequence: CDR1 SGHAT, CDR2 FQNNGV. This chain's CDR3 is CASSLTADYEQYF. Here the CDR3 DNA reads TGTGCCAGCAGCTTAACGGCAGACTACGAGCAGTACTTC.

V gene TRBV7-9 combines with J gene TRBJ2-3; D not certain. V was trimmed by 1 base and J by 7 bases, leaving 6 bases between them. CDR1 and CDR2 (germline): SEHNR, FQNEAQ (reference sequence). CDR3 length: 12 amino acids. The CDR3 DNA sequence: TGTGCCAGCAGCTTAGAGGTGTATACGCAGTATTTT. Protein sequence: CASSLEVYTQYF.

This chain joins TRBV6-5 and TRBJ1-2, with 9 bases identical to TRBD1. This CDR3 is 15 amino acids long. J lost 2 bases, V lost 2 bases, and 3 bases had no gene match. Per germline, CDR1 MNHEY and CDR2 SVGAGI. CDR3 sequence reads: CASSYAGTGNYGYTF. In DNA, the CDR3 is TGTGCCAGCAGTTACGCCGGGACAGGGAACTATGGCTACACCTTC.

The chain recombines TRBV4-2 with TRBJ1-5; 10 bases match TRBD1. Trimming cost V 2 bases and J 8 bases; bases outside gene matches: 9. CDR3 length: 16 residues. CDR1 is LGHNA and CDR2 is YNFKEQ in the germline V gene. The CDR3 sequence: CASSQRGDRGMEPQHF. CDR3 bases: TGTGCCAGCAGCCAAAGGGGGGACAGGGGAATGGAGCCCCAGCATTTT.